The subject of this entry is one T cell receptor beta chain. Its antigen remains unidentified. PCR involved 60 Vbeta and 13 Jbeta primers. Sequencing was performed with immunoSEQ multiplex PCR; in TCRdb, only in-frame clones are kept and a portion is missing. The sample contains some 130,000 clones, around 77% of which appear only once. This entry belongs to a study of cytomegalovirus exposure and HLA in healthy donors. Across the whole study: Within an early data release were roughly 83 million unique TCRs drawn from HLA-typed donors.

J was trimmed by 5 bases and V by 8 bases; bases with no gene match: 9. The CDR3 is 14 residues long. CDR1 and CDR2 from the germline V gene are SNHLY and FYNNEI. Study results and limitations: After further analysis at a later stage, roughly 16,000 TCR beta sequences were associated with HLA alleles at 0.05 false discovery rate. An analysis was carried out at a later point. It showed that HLA-associated TCR beta chains were more clonally expanded than equally common non-associated chains. Most CMV-associated TCR beta chains were later found to appear HLA-restricted.

The genes are TRBV2 and TRBJ1-5; TRBD1 agrees at 7 bases. The receptor was derived from a man aged 25 to 40 in good health and CMV-seronegative. Sequenced input: PBMCs. CDR3 residues: CASSRQGADQPQHF. The CDR3 nucleotides read TGTGCCAGCTCACGACAGGGTGCAGATCAGCCCCAGCATTTT.